Here is one T cell receptor (beta chain) with its context. The antigen is not known. This record comes from a study of vaccination and CD4 T cells after COVID-19. Noted treatment: roughly 10-day PBMC culture with coronavirus spike peptide pools or control peptides (ViraFEST assay). TCR sequencing followed the expansion of antigen-specific T cells with peptide pools in ViraFEST. Positive tests by PCR, dated March to December 2020, predated US Alpha, Beta and Delta variants. The CDR3 is 14 residues long. The V segment lost 6 bases and the J segment 6 bases; nucleotides outside the gene matches: 10. Study observations and caveats: There were relatively few convalescent patients studied, and there were no early post-infection timepoints.

An Oncomine TCR Beta short-read assay was used to sequence the DNA from cultured CD4+ T cells. TCRdb independently ran MiXCR on the PCR reads; one entry per CDR3 protein. The sample contains more than 9,000 distinct CDR3 sequences, 76% of which appear only once. V and J are TRBV12-3 or TRBV12-4 and TRBJ2-7; 8 nucleotides agree with TRBD1. This clonotype originated in a human donor who had recovered from COVID-19. The material sequenced was CD4+ T cells from blood, cultured in vitro. The CDR3 loop reads CASSRGQGQSEQYF. The CDR3 bases are TGTGCCAGCAGCCGAGGACAGGGTCAGAGCGAGCAGTACTTC.